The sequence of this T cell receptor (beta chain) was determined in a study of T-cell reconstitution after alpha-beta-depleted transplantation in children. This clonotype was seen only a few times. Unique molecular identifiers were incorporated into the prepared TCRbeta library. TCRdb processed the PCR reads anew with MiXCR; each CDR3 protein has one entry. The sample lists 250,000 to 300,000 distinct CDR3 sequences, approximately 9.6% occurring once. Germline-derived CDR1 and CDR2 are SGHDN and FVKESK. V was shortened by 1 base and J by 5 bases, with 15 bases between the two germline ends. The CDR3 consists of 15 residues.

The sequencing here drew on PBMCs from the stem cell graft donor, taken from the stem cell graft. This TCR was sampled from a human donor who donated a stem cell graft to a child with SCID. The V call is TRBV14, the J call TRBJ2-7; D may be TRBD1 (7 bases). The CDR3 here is CASSQGAGGFDEQYF. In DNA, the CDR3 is TGTGCCAGCAGCCAAGGTGCAGGGGGGTTCGACGAGCAGTACTTC. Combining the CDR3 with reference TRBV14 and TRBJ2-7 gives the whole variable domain EAGVTQFPSHSVIEKGQTVTLRCDPISGHDNLYWYRRVMGKEIKFLLHFVKESKQDESGMPNNRFLAERTGGTYSTLKVQPAELEDSGVYFCASSQGAGGFDEQYFGPGTRLTVT.